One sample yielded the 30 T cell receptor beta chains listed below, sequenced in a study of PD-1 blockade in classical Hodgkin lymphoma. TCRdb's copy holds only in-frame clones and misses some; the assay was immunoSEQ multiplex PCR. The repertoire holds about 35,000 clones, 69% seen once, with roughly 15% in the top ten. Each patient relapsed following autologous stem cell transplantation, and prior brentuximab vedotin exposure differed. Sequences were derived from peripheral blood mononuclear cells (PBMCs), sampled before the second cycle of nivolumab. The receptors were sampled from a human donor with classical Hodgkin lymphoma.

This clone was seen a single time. The CDR3 spells CASSGTGKNTIYF. CDR3 DNA: TGTGCCAGCTCCGGGACAGGGAAGAACACCATATATTTT. The V and J genes are TRBV2 and TRBJ1-3; 9 nucleotides agree with TRBD1. Trimming cost V 8 bases and J 7 bases; bases outside gene matches: 6. Per the germline V gene, CDR1 is SNHLY and CDR2 is FYNNEI. The CDR3 loop spans 13 amino acids.

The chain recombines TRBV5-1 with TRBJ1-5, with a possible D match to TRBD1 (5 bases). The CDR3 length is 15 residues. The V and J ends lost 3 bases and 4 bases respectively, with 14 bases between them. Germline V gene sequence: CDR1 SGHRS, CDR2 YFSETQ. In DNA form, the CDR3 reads TGCGCCAGCAGCTCCACGGGGACGAAAAATCAGCCCCAGCATTTT. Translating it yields CASSSTGTKNQPQHF.

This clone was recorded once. The CDR3 protein is CSVEGVQGAGAEAFF. DNA for the CDR3: TGCAGCGTTGAAGGAGTGCAGGGGGCAGGAGCTGAAGCTTTCTTT. The chain is built from TRBV29-1 and TRBJ1-1; 8 nucleotides agree with TRBD1. Trimming removed 1 base from V and 6 bases from J; junction bases left unmatched: 10. Looked up from germline, CDR1 is SQVTM and CDR2 is ANQGSEA. The CDR3 loop spans 15 amino acids.

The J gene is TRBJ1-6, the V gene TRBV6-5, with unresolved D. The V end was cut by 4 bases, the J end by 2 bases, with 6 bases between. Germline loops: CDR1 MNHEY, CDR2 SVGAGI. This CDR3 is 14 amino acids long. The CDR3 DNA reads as TGTGCCAGCAGTTGGAGCGCCTATAATTCACCCCTCCACTTT. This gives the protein CASSWSAYNSPLHF.

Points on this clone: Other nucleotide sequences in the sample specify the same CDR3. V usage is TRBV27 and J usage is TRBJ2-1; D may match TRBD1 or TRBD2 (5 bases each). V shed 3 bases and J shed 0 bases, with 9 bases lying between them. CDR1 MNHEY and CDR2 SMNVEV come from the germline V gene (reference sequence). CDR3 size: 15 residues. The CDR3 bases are TGTGCCAGCAGTTTGGGGGATAGCTCCTACAATGAGCAGTTCTTC. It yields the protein CASSLGDSSYNEQFF.

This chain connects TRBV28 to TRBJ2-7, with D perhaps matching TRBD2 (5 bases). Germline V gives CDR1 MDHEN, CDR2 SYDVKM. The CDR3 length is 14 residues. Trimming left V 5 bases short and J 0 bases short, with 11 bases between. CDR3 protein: CASSPGLSSYEQYF. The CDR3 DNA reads TGTGCCAGCAGTCCCGGACTGAGCTCCTACGAGCAGTACTTC.

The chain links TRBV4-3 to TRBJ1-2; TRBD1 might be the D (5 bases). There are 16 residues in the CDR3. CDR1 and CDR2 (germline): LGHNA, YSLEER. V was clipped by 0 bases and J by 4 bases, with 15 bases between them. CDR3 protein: CASSQDGTGGTYGYTF. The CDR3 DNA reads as TGCGCCAGCAGCCAAGATGGGACCGGGGGAACCTATGGCTACACCTTC.

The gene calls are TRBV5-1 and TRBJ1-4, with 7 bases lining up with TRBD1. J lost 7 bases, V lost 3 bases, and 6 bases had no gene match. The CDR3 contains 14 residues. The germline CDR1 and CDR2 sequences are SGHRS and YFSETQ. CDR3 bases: TGCGCCAGCAGCTCAGGGGGAGTAGGTGAAAAACTGTTTTTT. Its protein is CASSSGGVGEKLFF.

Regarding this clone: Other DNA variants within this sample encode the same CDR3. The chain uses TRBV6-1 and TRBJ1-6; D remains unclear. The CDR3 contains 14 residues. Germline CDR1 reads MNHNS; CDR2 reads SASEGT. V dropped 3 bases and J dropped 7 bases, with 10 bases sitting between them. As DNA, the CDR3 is TGTGCCAGCAGTGACCCGGGTCTCAATTCACCCCTCCACTTT. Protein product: CASSDPGLNSPLHF.

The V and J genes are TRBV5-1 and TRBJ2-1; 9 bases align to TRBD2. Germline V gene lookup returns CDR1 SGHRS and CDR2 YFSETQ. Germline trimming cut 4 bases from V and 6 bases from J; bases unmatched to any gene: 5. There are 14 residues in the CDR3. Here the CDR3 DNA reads TGCGCCAGCAGCGGGCGGGGGGGCCCCAATGAGCAGTTCTTC. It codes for CASSGRGGPNEQFF.

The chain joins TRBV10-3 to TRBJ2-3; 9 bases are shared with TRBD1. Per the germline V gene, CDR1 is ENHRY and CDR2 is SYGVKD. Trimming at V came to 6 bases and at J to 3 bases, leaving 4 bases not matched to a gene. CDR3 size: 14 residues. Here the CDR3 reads CAIRPGTGTDTQYF. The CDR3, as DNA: TGTGCCATCAGACCCGGGACAGGGACAGATACGCAGTATTTT.

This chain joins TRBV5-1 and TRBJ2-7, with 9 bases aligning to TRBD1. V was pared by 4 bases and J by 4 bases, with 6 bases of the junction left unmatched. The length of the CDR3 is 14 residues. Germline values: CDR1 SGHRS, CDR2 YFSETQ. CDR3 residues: CASSPGQGIYEQYF. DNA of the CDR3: TGCGCCAGCAGCCCGGGACAGGGTATATACGAGCAGTACTTC.

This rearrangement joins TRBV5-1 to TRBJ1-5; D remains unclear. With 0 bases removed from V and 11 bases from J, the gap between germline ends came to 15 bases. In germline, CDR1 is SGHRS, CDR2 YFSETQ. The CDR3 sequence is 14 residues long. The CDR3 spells CASSLGAAGASQHF. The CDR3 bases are TGCGCCAGCAGCTTGGGTGCGGCGGGCGCGTCCCAGCATTTT. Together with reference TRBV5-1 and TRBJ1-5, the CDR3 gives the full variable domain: KAGVTQTPRYLIKTRGQQVTLSCSPISGHRSVSWYQQTPGQGLQFLFEYFSETQRNKGNFPGRFSGRQFSNSRSEMNVSTLELGDSALYLCASSLGAAGASQHFGDGTRLSIL.

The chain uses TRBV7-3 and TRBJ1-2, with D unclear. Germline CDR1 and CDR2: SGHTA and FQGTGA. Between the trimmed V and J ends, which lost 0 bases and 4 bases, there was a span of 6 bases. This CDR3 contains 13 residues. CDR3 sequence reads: CASSLTGIYGYTF. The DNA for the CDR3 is TGTGCCAGCAGCTTAACGGGGATCTATGGCTACACCTTC.

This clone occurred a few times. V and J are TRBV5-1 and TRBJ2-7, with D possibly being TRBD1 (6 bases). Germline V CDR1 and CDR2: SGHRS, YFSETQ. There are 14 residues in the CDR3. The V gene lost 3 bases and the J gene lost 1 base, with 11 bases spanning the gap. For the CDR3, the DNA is TGCGCCAGCAGCTCCTCGGACAGTTCCTACGAGCAGTACTTC. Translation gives CASSSSDSSYEQYF.

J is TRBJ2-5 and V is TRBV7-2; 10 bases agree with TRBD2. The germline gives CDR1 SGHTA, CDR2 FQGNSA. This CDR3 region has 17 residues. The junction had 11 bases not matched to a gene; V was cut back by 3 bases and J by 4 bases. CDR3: CASSLVSGGARLETQYF. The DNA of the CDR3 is TGTGCCAGCAGCTTGGTGAGCGGGGGGGCCAGGCTAGAGACCCAGTACTTC.

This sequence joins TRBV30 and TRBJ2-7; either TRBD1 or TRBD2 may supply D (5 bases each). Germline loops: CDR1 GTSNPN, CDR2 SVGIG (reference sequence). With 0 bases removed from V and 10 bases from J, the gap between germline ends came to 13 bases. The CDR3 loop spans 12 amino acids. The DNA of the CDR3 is TGTGCCTGGAGTGTACTAGGGACCTCCCAGTACTTC. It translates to CAWSVLGTSQYF.

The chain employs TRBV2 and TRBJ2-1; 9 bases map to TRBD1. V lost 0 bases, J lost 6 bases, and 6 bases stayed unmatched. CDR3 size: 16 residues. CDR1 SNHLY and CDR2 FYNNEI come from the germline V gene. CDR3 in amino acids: CASSEASGTGFNEQFF. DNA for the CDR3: TGTGCCAGCAGTGAAGCGTCCGGGACAGGGTTCAATGAGCAGTTCTTC.

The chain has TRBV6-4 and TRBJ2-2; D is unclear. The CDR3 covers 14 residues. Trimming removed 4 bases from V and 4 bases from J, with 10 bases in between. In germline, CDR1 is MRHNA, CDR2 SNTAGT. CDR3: CASSGQSFTGELFF. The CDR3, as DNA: TGTGCCAGCAGTGGTCAGTCCTTCACCGGGGAGCTGTTTTTT.

Written as DNA, the CDR3 is TGTGCCAGCAGTCCCAACACAGGGAACTATGGCTACACCTTC. This encodes CASSPNTGNYGYTF. The rearrangement links TRBV6-5 to TRBJ1-2; tentative D call: TRBD1 (6 bases). Germline V CDR1 and CDR2: MNHEY, SVGAGI. The ends were cut back, 5 bases at V and 2 bases at J, with 12 bases in the middle. The CDR3 has 14 amino acids.

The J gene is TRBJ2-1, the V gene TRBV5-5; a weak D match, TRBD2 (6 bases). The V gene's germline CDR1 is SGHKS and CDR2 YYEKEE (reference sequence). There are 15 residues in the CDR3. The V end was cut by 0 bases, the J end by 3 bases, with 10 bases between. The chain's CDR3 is CASSLVAAGYNEQFF. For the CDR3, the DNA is TGTGCCAGCAGCTTGGTAGCGGCTGGCTACAATGAGCAGTTCTTC.

Here the CDR3 DNA reads TGTGCCAGCAGCTCGGACAGGGTATCCGATACGCAGTATTTT. This sequence encodes CASSSDRVSDTQYF. The J gene is TRBJ2-3, the V gene TRBV7-2, with 8 bases lining up with TRBD1. The CDR3 has 14 residues. Germline CDR1 reads SGHTA; CDR2 reads FQGNSA. V lost 4 bases and J lost 6; bases outside the gene matches: 6.

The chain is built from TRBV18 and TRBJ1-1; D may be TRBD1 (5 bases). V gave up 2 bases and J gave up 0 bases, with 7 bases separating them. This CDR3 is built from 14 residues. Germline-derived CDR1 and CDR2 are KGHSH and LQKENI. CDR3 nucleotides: TGTGCCAGCTCACCAGTCAGGGTGAACACTGAAGCTTTCTTT. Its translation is CASSPVRVNTEAFF.

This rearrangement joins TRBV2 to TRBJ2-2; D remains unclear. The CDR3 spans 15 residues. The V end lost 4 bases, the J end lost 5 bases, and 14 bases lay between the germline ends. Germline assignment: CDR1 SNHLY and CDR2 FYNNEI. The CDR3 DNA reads TGTGCCAGCAGTGGGAGTGCCTTAGGAACCGGGGAGCTGTTTTTT. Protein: CASSGSALGTGELFF.

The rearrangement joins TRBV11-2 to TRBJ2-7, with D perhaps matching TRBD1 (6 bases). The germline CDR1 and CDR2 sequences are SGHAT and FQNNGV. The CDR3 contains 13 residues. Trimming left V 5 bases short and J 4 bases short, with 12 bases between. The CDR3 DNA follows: TGTGCCAGCAGCGATACAGGGACGTACGAGCAGTACTTC. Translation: CASSDTGTYEQYF.

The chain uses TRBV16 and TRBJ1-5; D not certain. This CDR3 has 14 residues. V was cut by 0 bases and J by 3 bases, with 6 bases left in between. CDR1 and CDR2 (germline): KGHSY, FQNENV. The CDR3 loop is CASSQSTNNQPQHF. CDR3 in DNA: TGTGCCAGCAGCCAATCAACCAACAATCAGCCCCAGCATTTT. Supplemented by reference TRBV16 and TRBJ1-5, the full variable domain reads GEEVAQTPKHLVRGEGQKAKLYCAPIKGHSYVFWYQQVLKNEFKFLISFQNENVFDETGMPKERFSAKCLPNSPCSLEIQATKLEDSAVYFCASSQSTNNQPQHFGDGTRLSIL.

The CDR3 DNA sequence: TGTGCCAGCAGTCCCCACTTAGGCTACGAGCAGTACTTC. Protein sequence: CASSPHLGYEQYF. This chain uses TRBV2 with TRBJ2-7, with D unclear. CDR3 length: 13 residues. Germline V gene sequence: CDR1 SNHLY, CDR2 FYNNEI. Deletions cut 5 bases from V and 3 bases from J, with 11 bases between.

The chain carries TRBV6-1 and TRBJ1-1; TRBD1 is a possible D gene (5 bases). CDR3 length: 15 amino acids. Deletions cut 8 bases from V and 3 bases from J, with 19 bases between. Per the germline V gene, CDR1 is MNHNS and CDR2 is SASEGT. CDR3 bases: TGTGCCAGCTCAGTGGGACCCCATGGTTACACTGAAGCTTTCTTT. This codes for CASSVGPHGYTEAFF.

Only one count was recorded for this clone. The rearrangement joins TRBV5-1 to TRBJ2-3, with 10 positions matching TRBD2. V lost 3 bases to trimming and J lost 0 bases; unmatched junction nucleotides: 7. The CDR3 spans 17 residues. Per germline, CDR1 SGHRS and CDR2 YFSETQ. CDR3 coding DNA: TGCGCCAGCAGCTCCGGGACTAGCGCAACTAGCACAGATACGCAGTATTTT. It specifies CASSSGTSATSTDTQYF.

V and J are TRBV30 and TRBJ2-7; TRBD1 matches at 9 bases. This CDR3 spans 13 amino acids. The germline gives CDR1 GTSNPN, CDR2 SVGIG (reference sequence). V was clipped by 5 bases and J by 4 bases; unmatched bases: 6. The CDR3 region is CAWGTGNVYEQYF. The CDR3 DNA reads TGTGCCTGGGGGACAGGGAACGTTTACGAGCAGTACTTC.